This entry is about one T cell receptor (beta chain). This clonotype was detected only a few times. It has no known antigen specificity. No qualities accompany the bases; no much larger clone lies one base away. Blood RNA was extracted from unsorted whole blood with TRIzol reagent; germline DNA came from the DNeasy Blood & Tissue kit. Chronic HBV infection was present in the patients, and the patients were treatment-naive at sampling. Before surgery, approximately 3.7 milliliters of peripheral blood were drawn into K2EDTA tubes. These data originate in a study of tumor-infiltrating lymphocytes in primary liver carcinoma (TCRdb year 2017). Looking at the study overall: Between late 2015 and March 2016, five patients in China with histopathologically diagnosed primary liver carcinoma had their tumors surgically resected. Hepatocellular carcinoma (four) or combined HCC and intrahepatic cholangiocarcinoma (one) was present in the five patients, who were three men and two women aged 30 to 69 years. The five patients had tumors of stage T1-T3 N0M0, with maximum diameters ranging from roughly 4.2 to 10 cm. Each sample produced about 3.65 to 7.13 million productive TCRbeta reads, and read depth showed no significant difference between tissue types. Across five regions of each liver tumor, along with adjacent normal tissue and blood, the study brought together TCRbeta repertoire sequencing, expression microarrays and whole-exome sequencing. TCRbeta repertoire sequencing covered 35 or so specimens from 5 patients: about 25 tumor regions, 5 adjacent noncancerous liver tissues and 5 peripheral blood samples. Reproducibility between technical replicate repertoires was high, with correlation coefficients above 0.98 and mean shared-clone rates roughly 0.86.

The germline V gene encodes CDR1 SQVTM and CDR2 ANQGSEA. V loses 7 bases of germline sequence and J loses 6 bases, and the interval between the two ends is 23 bases. There are 15 amino acids in the CDR3, from cysteine to phenylalanine inclusive. Only the CDR3 portion is preserved as DNA: 45 bases, with reading frame beginning at the first base. TCRbeta-specific cDNA was reverse-transcribed from around 0.45 ug total RNA using a constant-region primer and ProtoScript II reverse transcriptase. Construction of the TCRbeta libraries relied on three nested rounds of multiplex PCR, following a slightly modified ARM-PCR procedure. Multiplex TRBV1-TRBV30 forward primers and a Cbeta reverse primer were used in the first two PCR rounds, each of which was run for around 10 cycles. A final 25-cycle PCR with Deep VentR polymerase added sample barcodes and Illumina adapters. Amplicons of 200-500 bp were gel-purified with a QIAquick gel extraction kit before sequencing. The TCRbeta amplicons were sequenced with 250-bp paired-end reads on an Illumina HiSeq 2500. On the authors' methods: Trimmomatic v0.33 was used to quality-trim the reads, and FLASH v1.2.11 was used to merge paired reads so that full CDR3 sequences could be recovered. V, D and J germline segments were assigned to the rearranged TCRbeta sequences using MiGEC v1.2.1b. Clonotype statistics and Shannon-Wiener diversity indices were computed with VDJtools v1.0.0. Except for diversity analysis, only the 250 most abundant clonotypes of each sample were used in subsequent analyses to reduce sampling bias. In-frame beta chains were kept once TCRdb had trimmed the public reads at Q25 with fastp and called clones with MiXCR. Every distinct CDR3 protein forms one entry, paired with its most common genes and DNA. The V and J calls here are based on TCRdb, not the publication. For this sample the table gives 180,000 or so distinct CDR3 sequences, of which roughly three fifths were detected only once. Approximately 68% of the sample comes from the top ten.

What the work shows at the level of the full study, not this receptor alone: With just a few patients in the study, the authors point out that the findings should be validated in a larger study. Repertoire overlap was higher between tumor regions (mean about 36%) than tumor-adjacent (approximately 17%) or tumor-blood (approximately 14%) pairs, consistent with antigen-driven expansion. Compared with blood, tumors had a significantly larger share of the repertoire taken up by the top 250 clones (p = 0.039). Comparison of CD4+ and CD8+ T cell repertoires was precluded by the use of bulk unsorted samples. Only the TCR beta chain was sequenced, which likely underestimates true repertoire diversity because unpaired alpha chains were not captured.

The sequence was obtained from a man aged 35 to 55 with primary liver carcinoma and hepatitis B virus infection. Sequencing was done on a sample of peripheral blood. The V and J segments used are TRBV29-1 and TRBJ2-3; the D assignment is uncertain and may be TRBD1 or TRBD2, with 7 bases supporting each. The nucleotide sequence is given as TGCAGCGCTGGGAGGGGGCGCGTAAGTGGTGATACGCAGTATTTT. Its protein reads: CSAGRGRVSGDTQYF.